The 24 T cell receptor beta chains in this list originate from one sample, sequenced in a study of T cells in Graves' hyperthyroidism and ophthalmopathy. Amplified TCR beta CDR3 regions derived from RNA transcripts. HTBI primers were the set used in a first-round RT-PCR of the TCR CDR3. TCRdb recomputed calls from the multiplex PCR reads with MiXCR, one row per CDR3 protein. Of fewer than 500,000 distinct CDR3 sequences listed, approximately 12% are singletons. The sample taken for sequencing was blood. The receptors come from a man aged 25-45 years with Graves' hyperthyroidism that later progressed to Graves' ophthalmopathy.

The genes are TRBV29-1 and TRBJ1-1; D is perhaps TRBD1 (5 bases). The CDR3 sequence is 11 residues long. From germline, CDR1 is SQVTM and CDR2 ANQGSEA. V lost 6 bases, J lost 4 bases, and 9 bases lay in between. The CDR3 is CSVWGGTEAFF. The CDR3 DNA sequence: TGCAGCGTCTGGGGGGGCACTGAAGCTTTCTTT. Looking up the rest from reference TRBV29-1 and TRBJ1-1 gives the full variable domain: SAVISQKPSRDICQRGTSLTIQCQVDSQVTMMFWYRQQPGQSLTLIATANQGSEATYESGFVIDKFPISRPNLTFSTLTVSNMSPEDSSIYLCSVWGGTEAFFGQGTRLTVV.

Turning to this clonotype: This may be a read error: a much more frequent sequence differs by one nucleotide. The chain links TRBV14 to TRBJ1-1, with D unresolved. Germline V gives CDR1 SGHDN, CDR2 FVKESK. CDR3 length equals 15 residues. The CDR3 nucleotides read TGTGCCAGCAGCCAAGTCTACGCACTGAACACTGAAGCTTGCTTT. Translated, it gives CASSQVYALNTEACF.

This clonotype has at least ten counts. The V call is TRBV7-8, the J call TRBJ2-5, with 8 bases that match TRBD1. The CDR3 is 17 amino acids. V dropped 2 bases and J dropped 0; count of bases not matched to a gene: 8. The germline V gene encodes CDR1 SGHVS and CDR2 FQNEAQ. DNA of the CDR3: TGTGCCAGCAGCTTAAGGACAGGGATTGCTGACCAAGAGACCCAGTACTTC. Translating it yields CASSLRTGIADQETQYF.

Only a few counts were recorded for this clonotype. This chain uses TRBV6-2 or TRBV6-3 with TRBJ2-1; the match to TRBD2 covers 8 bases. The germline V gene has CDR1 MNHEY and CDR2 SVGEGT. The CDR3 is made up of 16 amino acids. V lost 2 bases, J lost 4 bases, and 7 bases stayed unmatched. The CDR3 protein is CASSYAGGGLYNEQFF. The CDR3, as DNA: TGTGCCAGCAGTTACGCTGGCGGGGGGCTGTACAATGAGCAGTTCTTC.

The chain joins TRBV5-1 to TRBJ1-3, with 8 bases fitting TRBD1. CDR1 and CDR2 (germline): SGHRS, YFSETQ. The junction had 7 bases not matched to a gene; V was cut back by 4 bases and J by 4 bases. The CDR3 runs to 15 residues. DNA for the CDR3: TGCGCCAGCAGCAAACAGGGGGTGTCAGGAAACACCATATATTTT. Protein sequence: CASSKQGVSGNTIYF.

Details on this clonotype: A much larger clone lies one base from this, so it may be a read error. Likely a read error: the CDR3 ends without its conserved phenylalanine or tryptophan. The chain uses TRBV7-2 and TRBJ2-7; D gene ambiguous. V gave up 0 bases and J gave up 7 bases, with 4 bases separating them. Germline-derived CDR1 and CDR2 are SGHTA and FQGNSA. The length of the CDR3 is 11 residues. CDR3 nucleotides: TGTGCCAGCAGCTTAGCGTGGGAGCAGTACCTC. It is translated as CASSLAWEQYL.

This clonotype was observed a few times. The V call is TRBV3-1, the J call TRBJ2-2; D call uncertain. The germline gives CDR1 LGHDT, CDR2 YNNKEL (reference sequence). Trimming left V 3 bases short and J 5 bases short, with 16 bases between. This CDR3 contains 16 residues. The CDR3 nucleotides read TGTGCCAGCAGCCATTTTGGGATCCGTCGGACCGGGGAGCTGTTTTTT. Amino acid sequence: CASSHFGIRRTGELFF.

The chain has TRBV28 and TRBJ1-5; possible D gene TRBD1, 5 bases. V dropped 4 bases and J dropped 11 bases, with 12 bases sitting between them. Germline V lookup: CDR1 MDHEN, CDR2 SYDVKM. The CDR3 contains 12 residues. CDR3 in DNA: TGTGCCAGCAGTTCGGTCCCCAGGGCCCAGCATTTT. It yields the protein CASSSVPRAQHF.

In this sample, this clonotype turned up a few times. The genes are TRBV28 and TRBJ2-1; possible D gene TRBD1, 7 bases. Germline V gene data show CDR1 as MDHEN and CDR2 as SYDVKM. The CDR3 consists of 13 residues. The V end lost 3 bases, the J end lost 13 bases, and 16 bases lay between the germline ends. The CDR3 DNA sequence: TGTGCCAGCAGTTTCGACGGAGGGACAGTACAGTTCTTC. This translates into CASSFDGGTVQFF.

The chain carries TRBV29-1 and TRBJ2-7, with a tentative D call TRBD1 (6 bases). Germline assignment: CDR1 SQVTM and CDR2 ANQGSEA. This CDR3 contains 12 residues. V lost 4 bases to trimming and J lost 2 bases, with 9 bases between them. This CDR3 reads CSVAGHTYEQYF. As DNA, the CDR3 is TGCAGCGTTGCGGGACACACCTACGAGCAGTACTTC.

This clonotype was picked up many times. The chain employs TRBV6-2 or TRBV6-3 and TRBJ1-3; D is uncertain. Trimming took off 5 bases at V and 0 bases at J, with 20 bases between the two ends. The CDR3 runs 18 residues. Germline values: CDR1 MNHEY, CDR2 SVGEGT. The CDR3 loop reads CASSNAGRRSDSGNTIYF. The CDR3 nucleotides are TGTGCCAGCAGTAATGCCGGGCGGAGGAGTGACTCTGGAAACACCATATATTTT.

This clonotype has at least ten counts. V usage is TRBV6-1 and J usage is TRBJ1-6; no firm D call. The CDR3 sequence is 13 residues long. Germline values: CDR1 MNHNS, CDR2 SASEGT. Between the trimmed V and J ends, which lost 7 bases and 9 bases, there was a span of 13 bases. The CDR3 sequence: CASIRATGSPLHF. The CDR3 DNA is TGTGCCAGCATTCGGGCGACTGGTTCACCCCTCCACTTT.

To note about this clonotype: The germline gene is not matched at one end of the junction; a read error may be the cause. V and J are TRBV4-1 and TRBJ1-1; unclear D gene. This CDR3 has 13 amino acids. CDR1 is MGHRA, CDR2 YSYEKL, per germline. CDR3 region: CASSQGWNTEASF. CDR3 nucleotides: TGCGCCAGCAGCCAAGGCTGGAACACTGAAGCTTCCTTT.

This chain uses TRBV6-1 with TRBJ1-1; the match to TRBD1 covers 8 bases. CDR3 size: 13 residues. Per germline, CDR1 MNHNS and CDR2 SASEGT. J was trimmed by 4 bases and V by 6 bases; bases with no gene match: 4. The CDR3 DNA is TGTGCCAGCAGGCGAACAGGGGGCACTGAAGCTTTCTTT. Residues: CASRRTGGTEAFF.

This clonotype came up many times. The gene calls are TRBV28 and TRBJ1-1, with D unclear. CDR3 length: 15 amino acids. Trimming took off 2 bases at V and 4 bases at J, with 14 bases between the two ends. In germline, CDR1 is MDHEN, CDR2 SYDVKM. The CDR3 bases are TGTGCCAGCAGTTTAGGTGGACTTACGGGCACTGAAGCTTTCTTT. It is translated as CASSLGGLTGTEAFF.

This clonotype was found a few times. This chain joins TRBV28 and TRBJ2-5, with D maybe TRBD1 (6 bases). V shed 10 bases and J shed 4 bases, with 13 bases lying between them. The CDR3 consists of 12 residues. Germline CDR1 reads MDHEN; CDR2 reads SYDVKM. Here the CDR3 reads CAIGGLGETQYF. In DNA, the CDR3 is TGTGCCATTGGGGGCTTGGGAGAGACCCAGTACTTC.

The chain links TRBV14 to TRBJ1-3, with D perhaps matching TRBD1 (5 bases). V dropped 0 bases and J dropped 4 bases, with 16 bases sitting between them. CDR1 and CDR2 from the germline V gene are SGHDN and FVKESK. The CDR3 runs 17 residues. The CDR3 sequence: CASSQDRDVRYGNTIYF. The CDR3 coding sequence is TGTGCCAGCAGCCAAGACCGGGACGTACGGTACGGAAACACCATATATTTT. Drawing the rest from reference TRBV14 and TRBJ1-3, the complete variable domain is EAGVTQFPSHSVIEKGQTVTLRCDPISGHDNLYWYRRVMGKEIKFLLHFVKESKQDESGMPNNRFLAERTGGTYSTLKVQPAELEDSGVYFCASSQDRDVRYGNTIYFGEGSWLTVV.

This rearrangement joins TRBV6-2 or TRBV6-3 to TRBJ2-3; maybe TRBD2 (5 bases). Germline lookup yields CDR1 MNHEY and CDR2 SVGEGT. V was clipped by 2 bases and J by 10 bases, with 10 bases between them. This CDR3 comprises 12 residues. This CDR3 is CASSYAEGPQYF. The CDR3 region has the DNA TGTGCCAGCAGTTACGCAGAGGGCCCGCAGTATTTT.

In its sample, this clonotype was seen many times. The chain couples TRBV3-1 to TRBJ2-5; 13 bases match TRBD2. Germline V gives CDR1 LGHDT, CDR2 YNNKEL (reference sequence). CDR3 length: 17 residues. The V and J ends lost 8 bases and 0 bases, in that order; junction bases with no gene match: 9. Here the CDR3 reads CASERTSGGLYQETQYF. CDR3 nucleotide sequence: TGTGCCAGCGAAAGGACTAGCGGGGGCCTGTACCAAGAGACCCAGTACTTC.

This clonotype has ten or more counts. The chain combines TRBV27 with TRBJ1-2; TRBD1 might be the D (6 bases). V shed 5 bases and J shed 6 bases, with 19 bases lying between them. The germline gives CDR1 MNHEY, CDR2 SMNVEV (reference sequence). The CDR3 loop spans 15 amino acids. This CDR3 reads CASSPRSQGGDGYTF. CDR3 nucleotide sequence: TGTGCCAGCAGTCCCAGGTCACAGGGAGGGGATGGCTACACCTTC.

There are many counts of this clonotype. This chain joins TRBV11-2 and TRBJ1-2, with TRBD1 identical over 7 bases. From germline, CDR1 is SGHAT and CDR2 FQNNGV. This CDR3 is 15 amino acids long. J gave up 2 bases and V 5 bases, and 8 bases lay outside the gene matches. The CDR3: CASSTNRGANYGYTF. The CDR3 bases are TGTGCCAGCAGCACAAACAGGGGAGCCAACTATGGCTACACCTTC.

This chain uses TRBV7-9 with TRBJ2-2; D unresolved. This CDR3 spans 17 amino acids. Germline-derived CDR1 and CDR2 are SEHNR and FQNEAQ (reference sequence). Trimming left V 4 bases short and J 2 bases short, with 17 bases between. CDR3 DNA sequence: TGTGCCAGCAGCTCCCCCCGTTCCCAGCTTAACACCGGGGAGCTGTTTTTT. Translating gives CASSSPRSQLNTGELFF.

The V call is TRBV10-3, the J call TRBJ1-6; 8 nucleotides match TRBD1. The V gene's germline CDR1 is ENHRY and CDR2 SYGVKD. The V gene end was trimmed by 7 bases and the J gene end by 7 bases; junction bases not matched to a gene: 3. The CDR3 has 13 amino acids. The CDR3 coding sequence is TGTGCCATCACTGGGACAGGCAATTCACCCCTCCACTTT. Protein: CAITGTGNSPLHF.

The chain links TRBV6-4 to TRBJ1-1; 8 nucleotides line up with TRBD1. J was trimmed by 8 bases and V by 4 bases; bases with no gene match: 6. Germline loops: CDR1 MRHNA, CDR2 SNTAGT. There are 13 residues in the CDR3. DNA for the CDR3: TGTGCCAGCAGTGGCGACAGGGGAGGGGAAGCTTTCTTT. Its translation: CASSGDRGGEAFF.